The clone carrying this TCR beta chain was counted between two and nine times. As yet, its antigen is unknown. This specimen comes from a study of cytomegalovirus exposure and HLA in healthy donors. The germline gives CDR1 LGHNT, CDR2 FRNRAP. The CDR3 covers 18 residues. The trim removed 1 base at V and 6 bases at J, leaving 15 bases unmatched. 13 Jbeta primers and 60 Vbeta primers were used for the PCR. Here immunoSEQ multiplex PCR was the method, and the copy in TCRdb shows in-frame clones only, minus some. Of roughly 120,000 clones listed, about 10% are singletons. Broader study findings: In a later analysis, donors in an Asian-associated ancestry cluster reportedly had fewer N-insertions in productive TCRs than the cohort mean.

This chain links TRBV12-5 with TRBJ2-1; 7 nucleotides line up with TRBD2. The sequence was obtained from a man in his thirties or forties in good health and CMV-seronegative. The sample consisted of PBMCs. The CDR3 DNA reads as TGTGCTAGTGGTTTGGGGACGGGCGGGAGCGAGGTCAGCAATGAGCAGTTCTTC. Residues: CASGLGTGGSEVSNEQFF.